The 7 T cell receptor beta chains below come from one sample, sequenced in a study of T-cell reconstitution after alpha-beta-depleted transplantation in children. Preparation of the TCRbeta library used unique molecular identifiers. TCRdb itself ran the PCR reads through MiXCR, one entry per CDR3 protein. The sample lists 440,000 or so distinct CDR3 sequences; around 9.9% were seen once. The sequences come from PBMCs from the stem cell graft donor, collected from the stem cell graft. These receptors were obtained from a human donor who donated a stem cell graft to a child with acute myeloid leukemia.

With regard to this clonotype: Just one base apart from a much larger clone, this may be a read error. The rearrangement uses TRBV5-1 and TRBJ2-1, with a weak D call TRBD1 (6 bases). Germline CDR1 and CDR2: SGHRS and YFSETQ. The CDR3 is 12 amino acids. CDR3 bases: TGCGCCAGCGGCTTGCAAGGGGGTGAGCAGTTCTTC. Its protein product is CASGLQGGEQFF.

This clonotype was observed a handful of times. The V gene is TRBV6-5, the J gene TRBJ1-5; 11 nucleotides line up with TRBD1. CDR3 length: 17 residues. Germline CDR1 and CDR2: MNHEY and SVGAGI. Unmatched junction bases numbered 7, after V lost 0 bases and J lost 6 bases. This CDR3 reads CASSYSAGQGAGQPQHF. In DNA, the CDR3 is TGTGCCAGCAGTTACTCGGCCGGACAGGGGGCAGGTCAGCCCCAGCATTTT.

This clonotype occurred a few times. The CDR3 protein is CASSPLVGGGYEQYV. Here the CDR3 DNA reads TGCGCCAGCAGCCCCCTGGTGGGGGGAGGATACGAGCAGTACGTC. The genes are TRBV4-1 and TRBJ2-7, with D perhaps TRBD2 (6 bases). Germline CDR1 and CDR2: MGHRA and YSYEKL. Trimming shortened V by 4 bases and J by 4 bases, and 17 bases separated the two germline ends. This CDR3 has 15 residues.

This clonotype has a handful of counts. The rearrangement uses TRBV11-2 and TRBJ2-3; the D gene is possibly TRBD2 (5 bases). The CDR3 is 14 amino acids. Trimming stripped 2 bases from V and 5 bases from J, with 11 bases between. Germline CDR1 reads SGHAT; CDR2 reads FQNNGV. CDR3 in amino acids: CASSLRLARDTQYF. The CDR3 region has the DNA TGTGCCAGCAGCTTACGTCTAGCTCGAGATACGCAGTATTTT. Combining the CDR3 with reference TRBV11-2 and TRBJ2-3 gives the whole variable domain EAGVAQSPRYKIIEKRQSVAFWCNPISGHATLYWYQQILGQGPKLLIQFQNNGVVDDSQLPKDRFSAERLKGVDSTLKIQPAKLEDSAVYLCASSLRLARDTQYFGPGTRLTVL.

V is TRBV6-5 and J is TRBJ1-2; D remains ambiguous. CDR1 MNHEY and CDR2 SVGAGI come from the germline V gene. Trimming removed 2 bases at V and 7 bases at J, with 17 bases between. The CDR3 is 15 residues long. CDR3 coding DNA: TGTGCCAGCAGTTACCCAGGTGGTAACCCGGGTGGCTACACCTTC. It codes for CASSYPGGNPGGYTF.

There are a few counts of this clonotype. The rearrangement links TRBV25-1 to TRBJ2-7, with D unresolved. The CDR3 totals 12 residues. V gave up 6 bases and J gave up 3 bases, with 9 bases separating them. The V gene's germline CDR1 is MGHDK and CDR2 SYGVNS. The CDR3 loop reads CASRDRFYEQYF. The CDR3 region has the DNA TGTGCCAGCAGAGATCGTTTCTACGAGCAGTACTTC.

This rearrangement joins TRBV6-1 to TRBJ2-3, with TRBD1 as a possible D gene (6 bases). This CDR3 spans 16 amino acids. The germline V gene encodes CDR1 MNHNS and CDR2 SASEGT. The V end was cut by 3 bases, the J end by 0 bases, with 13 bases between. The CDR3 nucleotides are TGTGCCAGCAGTGAGAGGTGGGACACGAGCACAGATACGCAGTATTTT. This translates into CASSERWDTSTDTQYF.